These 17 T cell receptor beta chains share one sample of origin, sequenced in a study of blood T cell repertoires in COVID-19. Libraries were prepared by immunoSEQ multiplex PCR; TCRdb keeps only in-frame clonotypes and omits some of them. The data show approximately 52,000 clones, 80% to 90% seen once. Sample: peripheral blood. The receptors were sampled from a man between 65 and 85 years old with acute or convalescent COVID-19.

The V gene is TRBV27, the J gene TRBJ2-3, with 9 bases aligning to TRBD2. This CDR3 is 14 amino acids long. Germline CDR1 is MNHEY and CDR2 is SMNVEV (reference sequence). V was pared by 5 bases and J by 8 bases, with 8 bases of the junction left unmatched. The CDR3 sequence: CASSPERLAVTQYF. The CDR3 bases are TGTGCCAGCAGTCCGGAACGACTAGCGGTTACGCAGTATTTT.

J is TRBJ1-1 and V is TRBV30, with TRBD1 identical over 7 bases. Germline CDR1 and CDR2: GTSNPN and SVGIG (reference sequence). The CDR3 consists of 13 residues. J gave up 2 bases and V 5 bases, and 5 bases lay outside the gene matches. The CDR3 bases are TGTGCCTGGTCCCGAGGGGGCAACACTGAAGCTTTCTTT. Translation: CAWSRGGNTEAFF.

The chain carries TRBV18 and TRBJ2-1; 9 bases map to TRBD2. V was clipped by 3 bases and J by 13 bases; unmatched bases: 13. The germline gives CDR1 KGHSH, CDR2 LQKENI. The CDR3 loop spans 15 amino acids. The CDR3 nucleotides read TGTGCCAGCTCACCTCCCTCTACCGGGACTAGCCTTCAGTTCTTC. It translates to CASSPPSTGTSLQFF.

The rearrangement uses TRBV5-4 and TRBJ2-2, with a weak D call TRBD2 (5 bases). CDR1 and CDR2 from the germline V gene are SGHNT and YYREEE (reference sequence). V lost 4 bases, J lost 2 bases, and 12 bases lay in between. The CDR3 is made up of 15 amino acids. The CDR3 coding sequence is TGTGCCAGCAGCACAACTAGGGTCAACACCGGGGAGCTGTTTTTT. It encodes CASSTTRVNTGELFF.

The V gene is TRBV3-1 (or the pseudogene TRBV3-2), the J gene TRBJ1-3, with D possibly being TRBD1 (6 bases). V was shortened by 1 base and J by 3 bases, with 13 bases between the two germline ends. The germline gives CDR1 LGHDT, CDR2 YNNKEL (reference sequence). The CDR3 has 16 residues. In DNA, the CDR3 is TGTGCCAGCAGCCAAGGCCAGGGGATAGGTGGAAACACCATATATTTT. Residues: CASSQGQGIGGNTIYF.

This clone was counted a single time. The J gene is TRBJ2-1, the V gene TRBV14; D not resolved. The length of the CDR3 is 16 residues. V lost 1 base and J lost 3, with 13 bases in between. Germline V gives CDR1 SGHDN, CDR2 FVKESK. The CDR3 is CASSQGPRRFYNEQFF. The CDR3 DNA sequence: TGTGCCAGCAGCCAAGGTCCTAGGCGGTTCTACAATGAGCAGTTCTTC.

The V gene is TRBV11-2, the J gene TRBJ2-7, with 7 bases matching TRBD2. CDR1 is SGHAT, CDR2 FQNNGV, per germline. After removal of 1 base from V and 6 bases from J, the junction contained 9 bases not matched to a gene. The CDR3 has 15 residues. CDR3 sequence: CASSLVGTGGPEQYF. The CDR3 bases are TGTGCCAGCAGCTTAGTAGGGACGGGGGGTCCCGAGCAGTACTTC. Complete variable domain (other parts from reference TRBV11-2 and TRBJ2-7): EAGVAQSPRYKIIEKRQSVAFWCNPISGHATLYWYQQILGQGPKLLIQFQNNGVVDDSQLPKDRFSAERLKGVDSTLKIQPAKLEDSAVYLCASSLVGTGGPEQYFGPGTRLTVT.

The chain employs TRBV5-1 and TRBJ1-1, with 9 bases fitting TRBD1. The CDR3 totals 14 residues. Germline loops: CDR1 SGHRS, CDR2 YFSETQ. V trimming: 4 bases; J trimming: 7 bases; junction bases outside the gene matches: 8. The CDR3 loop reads CASSAGQGFSEAFF. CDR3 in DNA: TGCGCCAGCAGCGCGGGACAGGGATTCAGTGAAGCTTTCTTT.

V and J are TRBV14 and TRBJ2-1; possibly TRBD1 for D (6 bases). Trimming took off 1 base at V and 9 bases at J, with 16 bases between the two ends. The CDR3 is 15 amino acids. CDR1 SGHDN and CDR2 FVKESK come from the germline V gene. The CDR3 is CASSQGGQKTPEQFF. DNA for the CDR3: TGTGCCAGCAGCCAAGGGGGACAAAAAACTCCTGAGCAGTTCTTC. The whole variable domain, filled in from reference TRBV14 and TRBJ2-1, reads EAGVTQFPSHSVIEKGQTVTLRCDPISGHDNLYWYRRVMGKEIKFLLHFVKESKQDESGMPNNRFLAERTGGTYSTLKVQPAELEDSGVYFCASSQGGQKTPEQFFGPGTRLTVL.

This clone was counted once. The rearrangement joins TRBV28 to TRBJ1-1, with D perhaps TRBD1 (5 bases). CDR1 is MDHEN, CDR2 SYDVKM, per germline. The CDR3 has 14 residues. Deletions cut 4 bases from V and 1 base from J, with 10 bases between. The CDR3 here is CASSSNTGNTEAFF. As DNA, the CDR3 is TGTGCCAGCAGTTCCAACACAGGGAACACTGAAGCTTTCTTT.

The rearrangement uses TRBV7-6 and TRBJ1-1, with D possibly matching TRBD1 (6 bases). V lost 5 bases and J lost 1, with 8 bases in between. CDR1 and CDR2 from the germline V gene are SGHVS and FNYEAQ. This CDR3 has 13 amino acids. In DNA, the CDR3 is TGTGCCAGCAGCCTGACAGGGAACACTGAAGCTTTCTTT. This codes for CASSLTGNTEAFF.

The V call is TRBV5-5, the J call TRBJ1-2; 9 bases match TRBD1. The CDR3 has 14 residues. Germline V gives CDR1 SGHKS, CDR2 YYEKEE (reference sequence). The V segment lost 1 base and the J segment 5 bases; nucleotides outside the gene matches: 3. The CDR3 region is CASSLTGGGYGYTF. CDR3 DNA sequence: TGTGCCAGCAGCTTGACAGGGGGCGGGTATGGCTACACCTTC. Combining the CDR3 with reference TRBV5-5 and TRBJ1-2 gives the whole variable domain DAGVTQSPTHLIKTRGQQVTLRCSPISGHKSVSWYQQVLGQGPQFIFQYYEKEERGRGNFPDRFSARQFPNYSSELNVNALLLGDSALYLCASSLTGGGYGYTFGSGTRLTVV.

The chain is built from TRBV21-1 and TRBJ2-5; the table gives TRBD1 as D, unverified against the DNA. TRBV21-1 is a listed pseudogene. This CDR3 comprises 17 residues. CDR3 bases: TGTGCCAGCAGCCTTAGACTGGGCAGGGGAGCCCAAGAGACCCAGTACTTC. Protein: CASSLRLGRGAQETQYF.

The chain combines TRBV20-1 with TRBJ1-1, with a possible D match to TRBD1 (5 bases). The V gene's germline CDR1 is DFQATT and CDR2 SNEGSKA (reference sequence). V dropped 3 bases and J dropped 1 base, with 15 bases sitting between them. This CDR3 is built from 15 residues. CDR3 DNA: TGCAGTGCTAGTGATGACAGTCGGACGAACACTGAAGCTTTCTTT. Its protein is CSASDDSRTNTEAFF.

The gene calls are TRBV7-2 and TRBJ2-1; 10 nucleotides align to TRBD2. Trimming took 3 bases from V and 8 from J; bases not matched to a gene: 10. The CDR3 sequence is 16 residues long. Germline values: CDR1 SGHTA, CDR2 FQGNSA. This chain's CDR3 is CASSFQGTGTSDEQFF. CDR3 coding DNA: TGTGCCAGCAGCTTTCAGGGAACCGGGACTAGCGATGAGCAGTTCTTC.

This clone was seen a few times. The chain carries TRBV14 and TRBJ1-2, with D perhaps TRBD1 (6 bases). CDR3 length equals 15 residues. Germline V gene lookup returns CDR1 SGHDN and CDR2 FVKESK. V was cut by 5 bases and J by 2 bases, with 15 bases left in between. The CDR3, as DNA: TGTGCCAGCAGCTACGGACAGTACTACAACTATGGCTACACCTTC. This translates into CASSYGQYYNYGYTF.

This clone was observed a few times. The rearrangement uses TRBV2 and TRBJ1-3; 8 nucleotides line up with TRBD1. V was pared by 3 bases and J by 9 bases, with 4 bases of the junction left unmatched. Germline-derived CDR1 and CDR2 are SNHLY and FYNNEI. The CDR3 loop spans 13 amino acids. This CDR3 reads CASSDQGAVTIYF. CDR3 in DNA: TGTGCCAGCAGTGATCAGGGGGCGGTCACCATATATTTT.